A single sample is the source of the 21 T cell receptor beta chains below, sequenced in a study of T-cell reconstitution after alpha-beta-depleted transplantation in children. During its preparation, the TCRbeta library received unique molecular identifiers. Each CDR3 protein gets one entry after TCRdb re-called the PCR reads with MiXCR. The sample shows approximately 590,000 distinct CDR3 sequences, 10% of them seen only once. The material was PBMCs from the stem cell graft donor, obtained from the stem cell graft. The receptors were gathered from a human donor who donated a stem cell graft to a child with acute myeloid leukemia.

This clonotype was counted many times. V is TRBV4-3 and J is TRBJ2-1, with D hard to call. The V end was cut by 5 bases, the J end by 7 bases, with 18 bases between. The CDR3 contains 15 residues. Germline lookup yields CDR1 LGHNA and CDR2 YSLEER. In DNA, the CDR3 is TGCGCCAGCAGCGACCCCCGATTAGCTAAAAATGAGCAGTTCTTC. This codes for CASSDPRLAKNEQFF.

This CDR3 is CASSRQGLASDNEQFF. Here the CDR3 DNA reads TGCGCCAGCAGCCGGCAGGGACTAGCATCGGACAATGAGCAGTTCTTC. This rearrangement joins TRBV5-1 to TRBJ2-1; 9 positions match TRBD2. In germline, CDR1 is SGHRS, CDR2 YFSETQ. The CDR3 contains 16 residues. V gave up 4 bases and J gave up 5 bases; unmatched junction bases: 10.

This clonotype was observed a few times. The chain combines TRBV7-2 with TRBJ1-4, with D perhaps TRBD1 (6 bases). V lost 1 base, J lost 5 bases, and 14 bases lay in between. The CDR3 is made up of 16 amino acids. Germline V gives CDR1 SGHTA, CDR2 FQGNSA. The CDR3 here is CASSLGFRGGNEKLFF. The CDR3 DNA reads TGTGCCAGCAGCTTAGGGTTTCGAGGGGGGAATGAAAAACTGTTTTTT. Combining the CDR3 with reference TRBV7-2 and TRBJ1-4 gives the whole variable domain GAGVSQSPSNKVTEKGKDVELRCDPISGHTALYWYRQSLGQGLEFLIYFQGNSAPDKSGLPSDRFSAERTGGSVSTLTIQRTQQEDSAVYLCASSLGFRGGNEKLFFGSGTQLSVL.

This clonotype was detected many times. The junction departs from the called germline gene at one end, perhaps through a read error. The chain employs TRBV7-9 and TRBJ2-3; no clear D. CDR1 is SEHNR, CDR2 FQNEAQ, per germline (reference sequence). This CDR3 has 12 residues. The CDR3 loop is CASSLSIDTQYF. In DNA, the CDR3 is TGTGCCAGCAGCCTAAGCATAGATACGCAGTATTTT.

This clonotype was detected a few times. The chain links TRBV3-1 to TRBJ2-5, with TRBD2 matching over 12 bases. The CDR3 totals 16 residues. CDR1 and CDR2 from the germline V gene are LGHDT and YNNKEL (reference sequence). V lost 6 bases and J lost 2; bases outside the gene matches: 7. CDR3 loop: CASRRRLAGVQETQYF. The CDR3 DNA follows: TGTGCCAGCAGGCGACGACTAGCGGGAGTTCAAGAGACCCAGTACTTC.

The chain joins TRBV6-1 to TRBJ2-1; D unresolved. This CDR3 spans 13 amino acids. V lost 8 bases and J lost 6, with 14 bases in between. The germline gives CDR1 MNHNS, CDR2 SASEGT. DNA of the CDR3: TGTGCCAGCCTAGGCGGTGGGCTCAATGAGCAGTTCTTC. It codes for CASLGGGLNEQFF.

The chain combines TRBV12-3 or TRBV12-4 with TRBJ1-2; unclear D gene. The V end was cut by 3 bases, the J end by 6 bases, with 5 bases between. This CDR3 is 11 amino acids long. The CDR3 here is CASSFINGYTF. The CDR3 coding sequence is TGTGCCAGCAGTTTTATTAATGGCTACACCTTC.

As DNA, the CDR3 is TGTGCCAGCAGCCCTAGATCGACAGCGCCCTACGAGCAGTACTTC. Protein: CASSPRSTAPYEQYF. The chain couples TRBV7-3 to TRBJ2-7, with a possible D match to TRBD1 (5 bases). The CDR3 totals 15 residues. Germline CDR1 reads SGHTA; CDR2 reads FQGTGA. The germline V and J ends were trimmed by 5 bases and 2 bases, with 16 bases remaining between them.

This clonotype was seen only a few times. This may stem from a read error, because a much larger clone lies one nucleotide away. The V call is TRBV9, the J call TRBJ2-1; unclear D gene. CDR1 SGDLS and CDR2 YYNGEE come from the germline V gene. The V end lost 2 bases, the J end lost 0 bases, and 9 bases lay between the germline ends. The CDR3 runs 15 residues. CDR3 in DNA: TGTGCCAGCAGCGTGGTGCCCAGCTCCTACAATGAGCAGTTCTTC. Its translation: CASSVVPSSYNEQFF.

The V gene is TRBV5-1, the J gene TRBJ2-1; D is ambiguous. The CDR3 has 15 residues. Germline assignment: CDR1 SGHRS and CDR2 YFSETQ. The V end lost 3 bases, the J end lost 5 bases, and 15 bases lay between the germline ends. The CDR3 region is CASSYLPDVNNEQFF. CDR3 nucleotide sequence: TGCGCCAGCAGCTACCTCCCGGACGTCAACAATGAGCAGTTCTTC.

CDR3 in DNA: TGCGCCAGCAGCCAAGAGACTAGCCGGCAGACCCAGTACTTC. Translating it yields CASSQETSRQTQYF. The chain combines TRBV4-3 with TRBJ2-5, with 7 bases aligning to TRBD2. V lost 0 bases and J lost 6; bases outside the gene matches: 4. The CDR3 contains 14 residues. Germline V CDR1 and CDR2: LGHNA, YSLEER.

This clonotype was counted only a few times. The chain recombines TRBV10-3 with TRBJ1-5; D perhaps matches TRBD1 (5 bases). Germline V lookup: CDR1 ENHRY, CDR2 SYGVKD. CDR3 length: 17 amino acids. Deletions cut 0 bases from V and 2 bases from J, with 14 bases between. As DNA, the CDR3 is TGTGCCATCAGTGAGTCTGACAGAAGTCTCGGCAATCAGCCCCAGCATTTT. This sequence encodes CAISESDRSLGNQPQHF.

This clonotype has ten or more counts. This sequence joins TRBV13 and TRBJ2-7; 13 nucleotides align to TRBD2. The CDR3 extends over 18 amino acids. V shed 5 bases, J shed 1 base, and the junction held 11 bases outside the gene matches. The V gene's germline CDR1 is PRHDT and CDR2 FYEKMQ (reference sequence). The chain's CDR3 is CASSPGLAGVPTSYEQYF. As DNA, the CDR3 is TGTGCCAGCAGCCCCGGACTAGCGGGAGTCCCTACTTCCTACGAGCAGTACTTC.

The chain couples TRBV6-5 to TRBJ1-6; TRBD1 matches at 11 bases. The J segment lost 10 bases and the V segment lost 8 bases, leaving 10 bases of the junction unmatched. This CDR3 contains 15 residues. CDR1 MNHEY and CDR2 SVGAGI come from the germline V gene. The CDR3 DNA follows: TGTGCCAGCGGACAGGGGGCGAGTATAACCTCACCCCTCCACTTT. Protein sequence: CASGQGASITSPLHF.

The chain joins TRBV6-1 to TRBJ1-2; D unclear. The length of the CDR3 is 18 residues. The V end lost 6 bases, the J end lost 2 bases, and 25 bases lay between the germline ends. Germline V CDR1 and CDR2: MNHNS, SASEGT. The CDR3 here is CASSRGGRKPSVNYGYTF. The CDR3 nucleotides read TGTGCCAGCAGCCGGGGAGGGCGAAAACCCTCAGTCAACTATGGCTACACCTTC.

This clonotype was detected many times. The chain uses TRBV20-1 and TRBJ2-2; D might be TRBD2 (5 bases). The CDR3 length is 15 residues. The germline V gene has CDR1 DFQATT and CDR2 SNEGSKA (reference sequence). The V gene lost 5 bases and the J gene lost 0 bases, with 13 bases spanning the gap. As DNA, the CDR3 is TGCAGTGCTCCCAGAACACTAGCGAACACCGGGGAGCTGTTTTTT. It translates to CSAPRTLANTGELFF.

The chain combines TRBV4-3 with TRBJ2-7; possible D gene TRBD1, 5 bases. From germline, CDR1 is LGHNA and CDR2 YSLEER. The CDR3 spans 15 residues. The ends were cut back, 0 bases at V and 2 bases at J, with 11 bases in the middle. Here the CDR3 reads CASSQDFDSTYEQYF. The CDR3 region has the DNA TGCGCCAGCAGCCAAGACTTCGACAGCACCTACGAGCAGTACTTC.

V and J are TRBV15 and TRBJ2-1; D might be TRBD2 (5 bases). Germline values: CDR1 LNHNV, CDR2 YYDKDF (reference sequence). Trimming shortened V by 0 bases and J by 12 bases, and 21 bases separated the two germline ends. The CDR3 extends over 16 amino acids. The CDR3 DNA follows: TGTGCCACCAGCAGAGATCGTATAGGCACTAGGGTTGGGCAGTTCTTC. This codes for CATSRDRIGTRVGQFF. Based on the CDR3 plus reference TRBV15 and TRBJ2-1, the full variable domain is DAMVIQNPRYQVTQFGKPVTLSCSQTLNHNVMYWYQQKSSQAPKLLFHYYDKDFNNEADTPDNFQSRRPNTSFCFLDIRSPGLGDTAMYLCATSRDRIGTRVGQFFGPGTRLTVL.

This clonotype was seen ten or more times. J is TRBJ2-7 and V is TRBV12-3 or TRBV12-4, with 7 bases that match TRBD2. This CDR3 comprises 14 residues. V lost 3 bases and J lost 3; bases outside the gene matches: 5. Written as DNA, the CDR3 is TGTGCCAGCAGTTTTCCGGGACTAATCTACGAGCAGTACTTC. It translates to CASSFPGLIYEQYF.

The chain couples TRBV10-3 to TRBJ2-2; D may be TRBD1 (5 bases). The CDR3 contains 13 residues. CDR1 and CDR2 from the germline V gene are ENHRY and SYGVKD. V was trimmed by 8 bases and J by 1 base, leaving 8 bases between them. CDR3: CAIGQGNTGELFF. The CDR3 DNA reads TGTGCCATCGGCCAGGGGAACACCGGGGAGCTGTTTTTT.

This clonotype was observed a few times. The rearrangement joins TRBV24-1 to TRBJ2-1; D is tentatively TRBD1 or TRBD2 (5 bases each). Germline values: CDR1 KGHDR, CDR2 SFDVKD. Trimming removed 1 base from V and 7 bases from J, with 7 bases in between. CDR3 length: 13 residues. The CDR3 nucleotides read TGTGCCACCAGTGATTTCTGGGGGAATGAGCAGTTCTTC. Encoded protein: CATSDFWGNEQFF.